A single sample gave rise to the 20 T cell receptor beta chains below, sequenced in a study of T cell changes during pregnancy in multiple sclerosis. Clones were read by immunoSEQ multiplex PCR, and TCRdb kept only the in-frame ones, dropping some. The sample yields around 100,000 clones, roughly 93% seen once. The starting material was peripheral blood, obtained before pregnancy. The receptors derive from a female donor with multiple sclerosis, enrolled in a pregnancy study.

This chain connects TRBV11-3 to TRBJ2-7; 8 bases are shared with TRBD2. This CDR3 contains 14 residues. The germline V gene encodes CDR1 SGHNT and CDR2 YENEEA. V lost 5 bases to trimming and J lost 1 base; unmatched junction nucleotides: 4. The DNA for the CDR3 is TGTGCCAGCAGCCCCAGCGGGGGATCCTACGAGCAGTACTTC. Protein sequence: CASSPSGGSYEQYF.

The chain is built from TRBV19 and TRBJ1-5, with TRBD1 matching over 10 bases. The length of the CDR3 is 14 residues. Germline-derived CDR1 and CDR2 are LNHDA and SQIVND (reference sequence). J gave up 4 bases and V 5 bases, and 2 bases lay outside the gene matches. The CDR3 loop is CASSLGQGNQPQHF. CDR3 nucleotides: TGTGCCAGTAGTCTGGGACAGGGGAATCAGCCCCAGCATTTT. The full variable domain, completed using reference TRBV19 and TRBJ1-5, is DGGITQSPKYLFRKEGQNVTLSCEQNLNHDAMYWYRQDPGQGLRLIYYSQIVNDFQKGDIAEGYSVSREKKESFPLTVTSAQKNPTAFYLCASSLGQGNQPQHFGDGTRLSIL.

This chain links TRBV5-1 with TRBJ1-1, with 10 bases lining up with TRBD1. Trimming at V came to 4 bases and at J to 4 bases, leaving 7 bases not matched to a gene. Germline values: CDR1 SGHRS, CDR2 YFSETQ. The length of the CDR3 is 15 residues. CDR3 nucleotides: TGCGCCAGCAGCCCGCAGACAGGGGGCTTCACTGAAGCTTTCTTT. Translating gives CASSPQTGGFTEAFF.

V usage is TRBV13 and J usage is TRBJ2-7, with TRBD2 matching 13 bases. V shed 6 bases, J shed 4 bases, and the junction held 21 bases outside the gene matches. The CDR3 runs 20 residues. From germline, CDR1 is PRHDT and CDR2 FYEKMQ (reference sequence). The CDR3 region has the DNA TGTGCCAGCAGTTTCACTACCGGGACTAGCGGGATGCAGGGTGAATACGAGCAGTACTTC. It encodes CASSFTTGTSGMQGEYEQYF.

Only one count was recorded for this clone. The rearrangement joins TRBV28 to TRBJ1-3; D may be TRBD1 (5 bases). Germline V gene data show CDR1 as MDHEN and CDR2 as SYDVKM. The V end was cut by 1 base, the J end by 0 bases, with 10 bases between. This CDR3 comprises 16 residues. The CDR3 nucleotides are TGTGCCAGCAGTTTATTCGACAGCTTCTCTGGAAACACCATATATTTT. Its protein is CASSLFDSFSGNTIYF. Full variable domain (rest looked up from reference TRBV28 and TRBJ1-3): DVKVTQSSRYLVKRTGEKVFLECVQDMDHENMFWYRQDPGLGLRLIYFSYDVKMKEKGDIPEGYSVSREKKERFSLILESASTNQTSMYLCASSLFDSFSGNTIYFGEGSWLTVV.

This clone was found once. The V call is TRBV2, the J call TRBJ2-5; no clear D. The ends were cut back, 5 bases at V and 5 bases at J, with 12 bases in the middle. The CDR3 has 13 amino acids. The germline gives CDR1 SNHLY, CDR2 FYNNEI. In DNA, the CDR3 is TGTGCCAGCAGTTGGGCCCGATGGGAGACCCAGTACTTC. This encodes CASSWARWETQYF.

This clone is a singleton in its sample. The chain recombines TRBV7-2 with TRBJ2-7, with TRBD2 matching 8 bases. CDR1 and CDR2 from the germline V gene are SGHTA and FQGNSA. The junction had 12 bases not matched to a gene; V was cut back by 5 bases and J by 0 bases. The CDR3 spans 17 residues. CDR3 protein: CASSHQLRLANSYEQYF. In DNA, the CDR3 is TGTGCCAGCAGCCATCAACTTCGACTAGCGAACTCCTACGAGCAGTACTTC.

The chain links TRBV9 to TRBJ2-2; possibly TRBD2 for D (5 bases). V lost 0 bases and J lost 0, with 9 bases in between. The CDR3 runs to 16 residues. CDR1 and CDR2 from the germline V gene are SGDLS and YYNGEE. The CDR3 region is CASSVGSGANTGELFF. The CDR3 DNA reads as TGTGCCAGCAGCGTAGGCTCCGGGGCGAACACCGGGGAGCTGTTTTTT. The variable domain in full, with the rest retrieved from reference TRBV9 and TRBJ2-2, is DSGVTQTPKHLITATGQRVTLRCSPRSGDLSVYWYQQSLDQGLQFLIQYYNGEERAKGNILERFSAQQFPDLHSELNLSSLELGDSALYFCASSVGSGANTGELFFGEGSRLTVL.

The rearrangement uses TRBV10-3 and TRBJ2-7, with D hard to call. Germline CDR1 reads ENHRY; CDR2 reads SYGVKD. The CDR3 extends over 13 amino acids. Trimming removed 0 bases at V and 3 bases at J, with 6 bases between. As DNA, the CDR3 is TGTGCCATCAGTGAGTCGAGCGTCTACGAGCAGTACTTC. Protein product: CAISESSVYEQYF.

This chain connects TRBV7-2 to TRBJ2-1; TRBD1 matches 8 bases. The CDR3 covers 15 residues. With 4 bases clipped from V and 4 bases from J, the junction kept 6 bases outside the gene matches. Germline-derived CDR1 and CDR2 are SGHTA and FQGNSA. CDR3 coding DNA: TGTGCCAGCAGCTCGCGGCGACAGGGGTACAATGAGCAGTTCTTC. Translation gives CASSSRRQGYNEQFF.

In DNA form, the CDR3 reads TGTGCCAGTAGTATGGCCCCCTCGCAGTACGAGCAGTACTTC. Amino acid sequence: CASSMAPSQYEQYF. The chain carries TRBV19 and TRBJ2-7; unclear D gene. V was pared by 3 bases and J by 4 bases, with 13 bases between. Germline V gene sequence: CDR1 LNHDA, CDR2 SQIVND (reference sequence). This CDR3 spans 14 amino acids.

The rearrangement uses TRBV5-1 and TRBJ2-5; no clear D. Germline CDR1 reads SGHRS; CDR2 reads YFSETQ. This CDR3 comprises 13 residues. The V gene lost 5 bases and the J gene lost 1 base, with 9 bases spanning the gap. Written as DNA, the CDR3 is TGCGCCAGCAGACTTCTAGTCCAAGAGACCCAGTACTTC. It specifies CASRLLVQETQYF.

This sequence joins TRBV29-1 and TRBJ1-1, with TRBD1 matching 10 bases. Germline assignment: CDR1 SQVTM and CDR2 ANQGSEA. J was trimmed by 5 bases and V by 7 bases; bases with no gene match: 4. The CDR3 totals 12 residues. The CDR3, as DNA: TGCAGCGCGACAGGGGGCAATACTGAAGCTTTCTTT. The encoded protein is CSATGGNTEAFF.

CDR3 in DNA: TGCGCCAGCAGCCAGGGACTAGCGGCGTACGAGCAGTACTTC. Translating gives CASSQGLAAYEQYF. This rearrangement joins TRBV5-1 to TRBJ2-7; TRBD2 agrees at 11 bases. This CDR3 spans 14 amino acids. CDR1 SGHRS and CDR2 YFSETQ come from the germline V gene. After removal of 4 bases from V and 4 bases from J, the junction contained 4 bases not matched to a gene.

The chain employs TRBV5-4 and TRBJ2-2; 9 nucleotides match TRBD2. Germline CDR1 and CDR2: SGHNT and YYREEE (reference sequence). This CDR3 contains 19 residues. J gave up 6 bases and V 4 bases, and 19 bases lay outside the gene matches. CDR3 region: CASSAGGVSAPWKSGELFF. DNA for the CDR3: TGTGCCAGCAGCGCGGGGGGGGTCTCGGCCCCTTGGAAATCCGGGGAGCTGTTTTTT.

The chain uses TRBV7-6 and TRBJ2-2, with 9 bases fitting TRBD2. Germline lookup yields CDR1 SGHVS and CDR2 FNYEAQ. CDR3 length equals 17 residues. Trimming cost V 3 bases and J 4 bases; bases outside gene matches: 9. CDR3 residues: CASSFRSSGSITGELFF. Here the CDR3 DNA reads TGTGCCAGCAGCTTTAGGAGTAGCGGGAGTATCACCGGGGAGCTGTTTTTT.

CDR3 in DNA: TGTGCCAGCAGCCTAGACGGACAGAGCCTCTACAATGAGCAGTTCTTC. This sequence encodes CASSLDGQSLYNEQFF. The V gene is TRBV27, the J gene TRBJ2-1; D may be TRBD1 (6 bases). V gave up 6 bases and J gave up 3 bases, with 18 bases separating them. The germline CDR1 and CDR2 sequences are MNHEY and SMNVEV (reference sequence). The CDR3 runs to 16 residues.

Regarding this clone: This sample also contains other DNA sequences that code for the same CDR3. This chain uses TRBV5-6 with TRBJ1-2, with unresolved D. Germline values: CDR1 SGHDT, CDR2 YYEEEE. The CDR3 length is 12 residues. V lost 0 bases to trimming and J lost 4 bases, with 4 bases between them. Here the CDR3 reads CASSLDSYGYTF. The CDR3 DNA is TGTGCCAGCAGCTTGGATAGCTATGGCTACACCTTC. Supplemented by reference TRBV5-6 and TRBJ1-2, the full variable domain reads DAGVTQSPTHLIKTRGQQVTLRCSPKSGHDTVSWYQQALGQGPQFIFQYYEEEERQRGNFPDRFSGHQFPNYSSELNVNALLLGDSALYLCASSLDSYGYTFGSGTRLTVV.

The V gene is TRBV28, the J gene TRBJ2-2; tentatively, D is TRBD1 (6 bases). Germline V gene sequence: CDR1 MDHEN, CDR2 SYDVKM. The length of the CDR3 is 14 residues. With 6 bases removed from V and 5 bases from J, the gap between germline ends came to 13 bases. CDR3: CASRTGRRTGELFF. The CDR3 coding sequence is TGTGCCAGCAGGACAGGCCGGAGGACCGGGGAGCTGTTTTTT. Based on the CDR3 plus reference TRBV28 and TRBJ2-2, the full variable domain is DVKVTQSSRYLVKRTGEKVFLECVQDMDHENMFWYRQDPGLGLRLIYFSYDVKMKEKGDIPEGYSVSREKKERFSLILESASTNQTSMYLCASRTGRRTGELFFGEGSRLTVL.

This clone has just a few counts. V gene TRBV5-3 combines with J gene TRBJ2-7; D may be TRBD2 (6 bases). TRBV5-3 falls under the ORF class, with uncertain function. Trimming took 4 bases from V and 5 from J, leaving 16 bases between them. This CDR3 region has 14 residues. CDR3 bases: TGTGCCAGAAGCCCCGGGGCAGGGAGGAACGAGCAGTACTTC. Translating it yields CARSPGAGRNEQYF.